This T cell receptor (beta chain) was recovered during a study of OX40 agonist ivuxolimab in advanced cancers. CDR3 length: 14 amino acids. Germline-derived CDR1 and CDR2 are SGHTA and FQGNSA. Trimming cost V 0 bases and J 7 bases, with 10 bases left between them. Points on this clone: Its specificity is unknown.

Researchers took blood at baseline, on cycle 4 day 1, and on cycle 7 day 1. Study-wide points: Within 6 weeks, CD4+ and CD8+ blood T cells expanded clonally at 0.1 to 3.0 mg/kg. Certain nonresponding patients likewise had low normalized T-cell clonal expansion.

Data came from immunoSEQ multiplex PCR; TCRdb stores just in-frame clones and leaves some out. The sample records about 84,000 clones, around 94% being singletons. The sequencing used CD4+ or CD8+ T cells sorted from blood, collected in a trial of the OX40 agonist ivuxolimab. This clonotype was obtained from an adult with an advanced solid tumor such as melanoma, head and neck, liver or kidney cancer. The genes are TRBV7-2 and TRBJ2-4; the D is unclear. The CDR3 protein is CASSLAFGRNIQYF. The CDR3, as DNA: TGTGCCAGCAGCTTAGCGTTTGGCCGCAACATTCAGTACTTC.